This entry lists 24 T cell receptor beta chains sequenced from one sample in a study of ipilimumab plus nivolumab after autologous stem cell transplantation. Data came from immunoSEQ multiplex PCR; TCRdb stores just in-frame clones and leaves some out. Here the sample spans tens of thousands of clones, 85% to 95% being singletons. Sequencing was performed on PBMCs, taken in a trial of ipilimumab plus nivolumab as post-transplant consolidation. All receptors derive from a male donor with multiple myeloma.

This clone was counted only a few times. The gene calls are TRBV15 and TRBJ2-1; 10 nucleotides align to TRBD1. With 3 bases clipped from V and 8 bases from J, the junction kept 16 bases outside the gene matches. Germline V gene data show CDR1 as LNHNV and CDR2 as YYDKDF (reference sequence). There are 18 residues in the CDR3. The CDR3 reads CATSSSFLSGQGSDEQFF. The CDR3 DNA reads TGTGCCACCAGCAGCTCCTTCCTCTCGGGACAGGGGTCCGATGAGCAGTTCTTC.

This chain uses TRBV7-9 with TRBJ2-3; the D gene is possibly TRBD2 (7 bases). Trimming stripped 4 bases from V and 5 bases from J, with 19 bases between. This CDR3 is 16 amino acids long. Looked up from germline, CDR1 is SEHNR and CDR2 is FQNEAQ (reference sequence). The CDR3, as DNA: TGTGCCAGCAGCTCCTGGGGAGGGGGGGACGAAGATACGCAGTATTTT. This codes for CASSSWGGGDEDTQYF.

The chain joins TRBV30 to TRBJ2-1, with TRBD2 identical over 9 bases. Trimming at V came to 8 bases and at J to 0 bases, leaving 11 bases not matched to a gene. CDR1 GTSNPN and CDR2 SVGIG come from the germline V gene (reference sequence). CDR3 length equals 16 residues. The CDR3 region is CAMGASGAPSYNEQFF. Here the CDR3 DNA reads TGTGCCATGGGGGCTAGCGGGGCCCCCTCCTACAATGAGCAGTTCTTC.

This clone has a single count. V usage is TRBV2 and J usage is TRBJ2-5, with D possibly TRBD1 on 6 matching bases. The CDR3 is 15 amino acids. Trimming left V 6 bases short and J 5 bases short, with 19 bases between. Germline V gene data show CDR1 as SNHLY and CDR2 as FYNNEI. The DNA for the CDR3 is TGTGCCAGCAGGCCAAACAGGGAGAGGCGCGAGACCCAGTACTTC. Translated, it gives CASRPNRERRETQYF.

On this clone itself: The sample contains more than one DNA sequence encoding this CDR3. This chain joins TRBV18 and TRBJ2-5; D gene uncertain. CDR3 length: 11 amino acids. Per the germline V gene, CDR1 is KGHSH and CDR2 is LQKENI. Trimming cost V 3 bases and J 4 bases, with 3 bases left between them. The CDR3 DNA reads TGTGCCAGCTCACCTGGAGAGACCCAGTACTTC. Encoded protein: CASSPGETQYF.

The chain carries TRBV4-3 and TRBJ1-3; TRBD1 is a possible D gene (6 bases). This CDR3 spans 18 amino acids. The V end lost 0 bases, the J end lost 1 base, and 16 bases lay between the germline ends. From germline, CDR1 is LGHNA and CDR2 YSLEER. The CDR3 region has the DNA TGCGCCAGCAGCCAAGAGGGGGGGGCAGGCTCTTCTGGAAACACCATATATTTT. It specifies CASSQEGGAGSSGNTIYF.

This rearrangement joins TRBV9 to TRBJ1-3, with D unclear. Germline-derived CDR1 and CDR2 are SGDLS and YYNGEE. The CDR3 is 14 residues long. The ends were cut back, 2 bases at V and 8 bases at J, with 14 bases in the middle. Written as DNA, the CDR3 is TGTGCCAGCAGCGTTGGCCAGACGAGGGACACCATATATTTT. Its translation is CASSVGQTRDTIYF. Full variable domain (missing parts from reference TRBV9 and TRBJ1-3): DSGVTQTPKHLITATGQRVTLRCSPRSGDLSVYWYQQSLDQGLQFLIQYYNGEERAKGNILERFSAQQFPDLHSELNLSSLELGDSALYFCASSVGQTRDTIYFGEGSWLTVV.

The chain couples TRBV5-4 to TRBJ1-1, with D maybe TRBD1 (5 bases). Germline values: CDR1 SGHNT, CDR2 YYREEE (reference sequence). The CDR3 length is 12 residues. Trimming left V 3 bases short and J 3 bases short, with 6 bases between. The CDR3 DNA reads as TGTGCCAGCAGCTGGGGGGACACTGAAGCTTTCTTT. It encodes CASSWGDTEAFF.

This rearrangement joins TRBV11-2 to TRBJ1-2, with D tentatively TRBD1 (6 bases). Germline assignment: CDR1 SGHAT and CDR2 FQNNGV. V lost 4 bases to trimming and J lost 9 bases, with 24 bases between them. The CDR3 covers 16 residues. The CDR3 DNA reads TGTGCCAGCAGCTCGACAACAGGGCGCCTTGGGAAAAGCTACACCTTC. It is translated as CASSSTTGRLGKSYTF.

The V and J genes are TRBV9 and TRBJ2-5; the match to TRBD1 covers 7 bases. J was trimmed by 2 bases and V by 0 bases; bases with no gene match: 1. Per the germline V gene, CDR1 is SGDLS and CDR2 is YYNGEE. This CDR3 has 14 amino acids. CDR3 nucleotides: TGTGCCAGCAGCGTAGGGGGACAGCAAGAGACCCAGTACTTC. It is translated as CASSVGGQQETQYF.

The chain is built from TRBV7-9 and TRBJ2-7; D might be TRBD1 (5 bases). The V and J ends lost 5 bases and 3 bases respectively, with 14 bases between them. This CDR3 has 14 residues. Per germline, CDR1 SEHNR and CDR2 FQNEAQ (reference sequence). DNA for the CDR3: TGTGCCAGCAGCCCCAAGACAGCAATCTACGAGCAGTACTTC. Translation gives CASSPKTAIYEQYF.

The chain employs TRBV27 and TRBJ2-5; D may be TRBD1 (6 bases). The germline V gene encodes CDR1 MNHEY and CDR2 SMNVEV (reference sequence). The CDR3 loop spans 13 amino acids. V was shortened by 5 bases and J by 7 bases, with 14 bases between the two germline ends. CDR3 DNA sequence: TGTGCCAGCAGTCCTCAGGGGATTGCGACCCAGTACTTC. Its protein product is CASSPQGIATQYF.

The count of this clone is one. V is TRBV27 and J is TRBJ1-4; tentative D call: TRBD1 (5 bases). CDR1 and CDR2 from the germline V gene are MNHEY and SMNVEV (reference sequence). The V and J ends lost 4 bases and 5 bases respectively, with 11 bases between them. There are 14 residues in the CDR3. CDR3 amino acids: CASSSRRGNEKLFF. Here the CDR3 DNA reads TGTGCCAGCAGTTCACGACGGGGGAATGAAAAACTGTTTTTT. Drawing the rest from reference TRBV27 and TRBJ1-4, the complete variable domain is EAQVTQNPRYLITVTGKKLTVTCSQNMNHEYMSWYRQDPGLGLRQIYYSMNVEVTDKGDVPEGYKVSRKEKRNFPLILESPSPNQTSLYFCASSSRRGNEKLFFGSGTQLSVL.

The chain combines TRBV21-1 with TRBJ2-5; the table's D call of TRBD2 was not tested on the DNA. TRBV21-1 is a listed pseudogene. The CDR3 loop spans 15 amino acids. The CDR3, as DNA: TGTGCCAGCAGCAAAGACCTAGCGAGCCAAGAGACCCAGTACTTC. It encodes CASSKDLASQETQYF.

The chain recombines TRBV5-1 with TRBJ2-7; 12 bases fit TRBD1. J lost 6 bases, V lost 4 bases, and 5 bases had no gene match. This CDR3 comprises 14 residues. Germline values: CDR1 SGHRS, CDR2 YFSETQ. For the CDR3, the DNA is TGCGCCAGCAGCCCGGGACAGGGGGCTGGCGAGCAGTACTTC. This gives the protein CASSPGQGAGEQYF.

V and J are TRBV19 and TRBJ1-5; 9 bases map to TRBD1. V gave up 5 bases and J gave up 10 bases; unmatched junction bases: 6. Germline lookup yields CDR1 LNHDA and CDR2 SQIVND (reference sequence). CDR3 size: 13 residues. The CDR3 sequence: CASSPDRGLPQHF. The CDR3 nucleotides are TGTGCCAGTAGTCCGGACAGGGGTCTTCCCCAGCATTTT.

The chain couples TRBV18 to TRBJ1-5; D remains ambiguous. The CDR3 sequence is 16 residues long. The V end lost 6 bases, the J end lost 4 bases, and 19 bases lay between the germline ends. Germline V lookup: CDR1 KGHSH, CDR2 LQKENI. CDR3 DNA sequence: TGTGCCAGCTCCCTTTTTCCGGAAGACGGAAATCAGCCCCAGCATTTT. Translated: CASSLFPEDGNQPQHF.

This chain connects TRBV7-2 to TRBJ2-5; D may be TRBD1 or TRBD2 (5 bases each). The CDR3 has 13 residues. The germline gives CDR1 SGHTA, CDR2 FQGNSA. V dropped 4 bases and J dropped 1 base, with 7 bases sitting between them. Written as DNA, the CDR3 is TGTGCCAGCAGCTGGGGGATCCAAGAGACCCAGTACTTC. Encoded protein: CASSWGIQETQYF.

The chain uses TRBV10-3 and TRBJ2-7, with 8 bases matching TRBD2. Unmatched junction bases numbered 11, after V lost 4 bases and J lost 6 bases. CDR3 length equals 15 residues. CDR1 and CDR2 (germline): ENHRY, SYGVKD. The CDR3 nucleotides are TGTGCCATCAGTGCTTCCGGGACTAGTGGTCTCGAGCAGTACTTC. Translating it yields CAISASGTSGLEQYF.

The CDR3 nucleotides are TGTGCCAGCAGGAAACTCGCCGGGGAGCTGTTTTTT. Translation: CASRKLAGELFF. This chain connects TRBV9 to TRBJ2-2, with D unresolved. Trimming took 5 bases from V and 6 from J, leaving 8 bases between them. Germline V lookup: CDR1 SGDLS, CDR2 YYNGEE. CDR3 length: 12 amino acids.

The chain couples TRBV7-2 to TRBJ2-1, with 7 nucleotides matching TRBD1. With 7 bases clipped from V and 3 bases from J, the junction kept 9 bases outside the gene matches. Germline V lookup: CDR1 SGHTA, CDR2 FQGNSA. The CDR3 loop spans 15 amino acids. CDR3 sequence (DNA): TGTGCCAGCACCCCGACAGGGAGTTACTACAATGAGCAGTTCTTC. Translated: CASTPTGSYYNEQFF.

The sample holds a few counts of this clone. This rearrangement joins TRBV30 to TRBJ1-1; D is undetermined. Germline lookup yields CDR1 GTSNPN and CDR2 SVGIG (reference sequence). The CDR3 totals 12 residues. V was trimmed by 2 bases and J by 10 bases, leaving 14 bases between them. The CDR3 reads CAWSFSRGGAFF. The CDR3 coding sequence is TGTGCCTGGAGTTTCTCACGAGGAGGAGCTTTCTTT.

The table lists this clone with a count of one. The chain recombines TRBV19 with TRBJ1-2; D gene uncertain. This CDR3 has 14 residues. The V gene's germline CDR1 is LNHDA and CDR2 SQIVND (reference sequence). V was trimmed by 7 bases and J by 2 bases, leaving 14 bases between them. CDR3 DNA sequence: TGTGCCAGTACCTTGGCCAATGGGAACTATGGCTACACCTTC. This sequence encodes CASTLANGNYGYTF.

Here the CDR3 DNA reads TGTGCCAGTAGTATAGATCGCCGCAGAATCTATGGCTACACCTTC. Its protein product is CASSIDRRRIYGYTF. The chain couples TRBV19 to TRBJ1-2; D unclear. Trimming pared 0 bases from V and 4 bases from J, leaving 12 bases between. This CDR3 is built from 15 residues. The germline V gene encodes CDR1 LNHDA and CDR2 SQIVND (reference sequence).